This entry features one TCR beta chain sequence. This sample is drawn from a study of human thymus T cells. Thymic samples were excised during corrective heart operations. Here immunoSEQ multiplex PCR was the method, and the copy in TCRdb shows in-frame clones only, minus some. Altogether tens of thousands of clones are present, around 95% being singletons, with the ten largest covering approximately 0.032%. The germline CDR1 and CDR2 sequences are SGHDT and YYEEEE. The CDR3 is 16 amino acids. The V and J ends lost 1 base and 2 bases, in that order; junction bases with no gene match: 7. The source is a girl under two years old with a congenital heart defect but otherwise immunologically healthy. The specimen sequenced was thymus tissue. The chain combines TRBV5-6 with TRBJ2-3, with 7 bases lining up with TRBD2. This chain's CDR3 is CASSLSASGPTDTQYF. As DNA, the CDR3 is TGTGCCAGCAGCTTGTCGGCTAGCGGACCCACAGATACGCAGTATTTT.